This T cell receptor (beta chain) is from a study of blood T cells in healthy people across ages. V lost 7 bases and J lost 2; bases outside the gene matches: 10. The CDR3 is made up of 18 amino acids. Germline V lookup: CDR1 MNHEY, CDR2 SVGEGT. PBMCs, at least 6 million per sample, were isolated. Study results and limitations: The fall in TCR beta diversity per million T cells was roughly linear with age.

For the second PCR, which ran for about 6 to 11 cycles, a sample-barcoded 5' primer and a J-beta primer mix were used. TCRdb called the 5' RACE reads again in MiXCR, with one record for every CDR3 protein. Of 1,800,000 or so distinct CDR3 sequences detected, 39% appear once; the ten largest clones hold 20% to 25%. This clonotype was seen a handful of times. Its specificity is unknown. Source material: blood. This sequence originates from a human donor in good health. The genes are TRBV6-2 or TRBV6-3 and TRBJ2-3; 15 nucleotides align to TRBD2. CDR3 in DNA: TGTGCCAGCACACCAGGACTAGCGGGGGGGCCCTACACAGATACGCAGTATTTT. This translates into CASTPGLAGGPYTDTQYF.